What follows are 15 T cell receptor beta chains derived from one specimen sequenced in a study of blood T cell repertoires in COVID-19 (TCRdb year 2020). The library was obtained by the immunoSEQ multiplex PCR assay. What TCRdb holds here is the immuneACCESS table cut down to in-frame rearrangements. Part of the clones is not present; checked against another copy, under half of the missing clones reflect an unresolved V gene, and the others are unexplained. This sample comprises about 120,000 clones, 65% to 90% of them detected only once. Clones ranked in the top ten supply approximately 6.6% of the sample. Material: peripheral blood. Every receptor here comes from an elderly man with active or convalescent COVID-19.

A few counts support this clone. This chain uses TRBV27 with TRBJ1-1, with D maybe TRBD1 (5 bases). Trimming took off 0 bases at V and 6 bases at J, with 8 bases between the two ends. The CDR3 covers 13 residues. CDR1 is MNHEY and CDR2 is SMNVEV in the germline V gene (reference sequence). This CDR3 is CASSLSQGSEAFF. The CDR3 bases are TGTGCCAGCAGTTTATCTCAGGGCTCTGAAGCTTTCTTT.

The rearrangement joins TRBV21-1 to TRBJ2-3; the table's D call of TRBD2 was not tested on the DNA. TRBV21-1 is flagged as a pseudogene. The CDR3 covers 13 residues. For the CDR3, the DNA is TGTGCCAGCAGCAAAGTAAGCGGAGATACGCAGTATTTT. It is translated as CASSKVSGDTQYF.

This chain uses TRBV2 with TRBJ1-2; the D gene is possibly TRBD1 (6 bases). The V gene's germline CDR1 is SNHLY and CDR2 FYNNEI. The ends were cut back, 3 bases at V and 4 bases at J, with 15 bases in the middle. The CDR3 is made up of 15 amino acids. CDR3 DNA: TGTGCCAGCAGTGATACGGGGGGCACTAGCTATGGCTACACCTTC. Its protein product is CASSDTGGTSYGYTF.

This rearrangement joins TRBV4-2 to TRBJ1-4, with D tentatively TRBD1 (6 bases). The germline V gene has CDR1 LGHNA and CDR2 YNFKEQ. This CDR3 has 18 amino acids. Trimming pared 0 bases from V and 0 bases from J, leaving 14 bases between. DNA for the CDR3: TGTGCCAGCAGCCAAGATGGGGACATCATATCAACTAATGAAAAACTGTTTTTT. Residues: CASSQDGDIISTNEKLFF.

V and J are TRBV6-5 and TRBJ2-2; 14 positions agree with TRBD2. V was pared by 8 bases and J by 8 bases, with 7 bases of the junction left unmatched. The CDR3 is 15 amino acids. Germline V CDR1 and CDR2: MNHEY, SVGAGI. The CDR3 DNA sequence: TGTGCCAGCCGGGGACTAGCGGGAGTAACTGGGGAGCTGTTTTTT. Protein: CASRGLAGVTGELFF.

In its sample, this clone was seen once. Here the CDR3 reads CASSSGQGAEAFF. In nucleotides, the CDR3 is TGCGCCAGCAGTTCGGGACAGGGGGCTGAAGCTTTCTTT. J is TRBJ1-1 and V is TRBV5-1, with 11 bases that match TRBD1. From germline, CDR1 is SGHRS and CDR2 YFSETQ. Trimming took 5 bases from V and 6 from J; bases not matched to a gene: 3. The CDR3 is 13 residues long.

The genes are TRBV24-1 and TRBJ1-2; possible D gene TRBD1, 5 bases. The CDR3 totals 13 residues. V shed 2 bases and J shed 6 bases, with 9 bases lying between them. Germline V gene data show CDR1 as KGHDR and CDR2 as SFDVKD. The CDR3 DNA sequence: TGTGCCACCAGTGATTGGGGGGGAGATGGCTACACCTTC. This sequence encodes CATSDWGGDGYTF.

This clone was seen only a few times. This chain uses TRBV30 with TRBJ1-1; D may be TRBD1 (5 bases). The CDR3 totals 13 residues. Germline V CDR1 and CDR2: GTSNPN, SVGIG (reference sequence). Trimming took off 5 bases at V and 5 bases at J, with 15 bases between the two ends. The CDR3 loop is CAWFGGGRTEAFF. CDR3 nucleotides: TGTGCCTGGTTCGGGGGGGGTAGGACTGAAGCTTTCTTT.

V and J are TRBV5-4 and TRBJ1-1, with D unclear. Trimming left V 4 bases short and J 2 bases short, with 12 bases between. This CDR3 is built from 14 residues. Germline V gene data show CDR1 as SGHNT and CDR2 as YYREEE (reference sequence). CDR3 sequence (DNA): TGTGCCAGCAGCGCTATTCGATCTAACACTGAAGCTTTCTTT. It codes for CASSAIRSNTEAFF.

The chain uses TRBV7-6 and TRBJ2-2; 7 bases are shared with TRBD2. Trimming at V came to 2 bases and at J to 3 bases, leaving 12 bases not matched to a gene. This CDR3 has 18 residues. CDR1 and CDR2 (germline): SGHVS, FNYEAQ. As DNA, the CDR3 is TGTGCCAGCAGCTTACATCCGGGAGGTTCGGGGTACACCGGGGAGCTGTTTTTT. Residues: CASSLHPGGSGYTGELFF.

The chain has TRBV10-2 and TRBJ2-7; 9 nucleotides line up with TRBD1. V lost 8 bases, J lost 0 bases, and 8 bases stayed unmatched. The germline CDR1 and CDR2 sequences are WSHSY and SAAADI. The length of the CDR3 is 15 residues. In DNA, the CDR3 is TGCGCCAGCCGAAATACAGGGGGCCCCTCCTACGAGCAGTACTTC. Translation: CASRNTGGPSYEQYF.

J is TRBJ2-7 and V is TRBV6-2 or TRBV6-3, with TRBD1 matching 9 bases. Per germline, CDR1 MNHEY and CDR2 SVGEGT. Unmatched junction bases numbered 10, after V lost 4 bases and J lost 6 bases. This CDR3 is built from 15 residues. For the CDR3, the DNA is TGTGCCAGCAGTTCCCCCCGGGACAGGGCGGTCGAGCAGTACTTC. Its protein product is CASSSPRDRAVEQYF.

This rearrangement joins TRBV3-1 (or the pseudogene TRBV3-2) to TRBJ2-3; D remains unclear. Per the germline V gene, CDR1 is LGHDT and CDR2 is YNNKEL (reference sequence). V was cut by 1 base and J by 3 bases, with 2 bases left in between. The CDR3 loop spans 12 amino acids. CDR3: CASSQVTDTQYF. CDR3 nucleotides: TGTGCCAGCAGCCAAGTAACAGATACGCAGTATTTT.

This clone turned up a few times. The chain employs TRBV7-3 and TRBJ1-1; 7 bases fit TRBD1. Germline loops: CDR1 SGHTA, CDR2 FQGTGA. CDR3 length: 15 residues. V dropped 1 base and J dropped 10; count of bases not matched to a gene: 12. CDR3 protein: CASSLNTGAIIRAFF. CDR3 DNA: TGTGCCAGCAGCTTAAATACAGGGGCGATAATAAGAGCTTTCTTT.

CDR3 region: CASSGTVGEQYF. As DNA, the CDR3 is TGTGCCAGCAGCGGGACAGTGGGCGAGCAGTACTTC. The chain combines TRBV6-5 with TRBJ2-7; 7 nucleotides line up with TRBD1. This CDR3 comprises 12 residues. From germline, CDR1 is MNHEY and CDR2 SVGAGI. V lost 6 bases and J lost 6; bases outside the gene matches: 5.